This passage covers 15 T cell receptor beta chains from one sample sequenced in a study of T-cell reconstitution after alpha-beta-depleted transplantation in children. During its preparation, the TCRbeta library received unique molecular identifiers. MiXCR, applied by TCRdb to the PCR reads, yields one record per CDR3 protein. This sample has about 580,000 distinct CDR3 sequences, with roughly 27% found just once. Sequencing was performed on PBMCs, taken before TCRalphabeta/CD19-depleted stem cell transplant. The source is a boy under two years old with Wiskott-Aldrich syndrome, due to receive a stem cell transplant.

The V gene is TRBV10-3, the J gene TRBJ1-5, with D unclear. Germline-derived CDR1 and CDR2 are ENHRY and SYGVKD. The CDR3 is 13 residues long. The germline V and J ends were trimmed by 4 bases and 7 bases, with 11 bases remaining between them. CDR3 amino acids: CAISASVGQPQHF. CDR3 DNA sequence: TGTGCCATCAGTGCCTCCGTTGGGCAGCCCCAGCATTTT.

This clonotype has just a few counts. The CDR3 reads CASSPGRRRDGYTF. The DNA for the CDR3 is TGTGCCAGCAGCCCCGGACGGAGAAGGGATGGCTACACCTTC. The rearrangement links TRBV7-2 to TRBJ1-2; D ambiguous. The ends were cut back, 5 bases at V and 6 bases at J, with 16 bases in the middle. CDR3 length: 14 amino acids. The germline gives CDR1 SGHTA, CDR2 FQGNSA.

This clonotype was counted at least ten times. The chain couples TRBV27 to TRBJ1-6; D gene ambiguous. The CDR3 length is 12 residues. Trimming stripped 3 bases from V and 10 bases from J, with 7 bases between. Germline assignment: CDR1 MNHEY and CDR2 SMNVEV (reference sequence). This CDR3 reads CASSLVGSPLHF. The CDR3 DNA follows: TGTGCCAGCAGTTTGGTGGGATCACCCCTCCACTTT.

The V and J genes are TRBV9 and TRBJ2-5, with 9 bases matching TRBD2. J was trimmed by 7 bases and V by 3 bases; bases with no gene match: 10. The CDR3 totals 15 residues. Germline assignment: CDR1 SGDLS and CDR2 YYNGEE. In DNA form, the CDR3 reads TGTGCCAGCAGCGGTAGCGGGAGCCCCTCTGGGACCCAGTACTTC. Protein: CASSGSGSPSGTQYF.

V usage is TRBV10-3 and J usage is TRBJ2-5; D unresolved. Germline V CDR1 and CDR2: ENHRY, SYGVKD. Trimming stripped 0 bases from V and 7 bases from J, with 15 bases between. CDR3 length equals 15 residues. The CDR3 here is CAISESAPRSGTQYF. Written as DNA, the CDR3 is TGTGCCATCAGTGAGTCGGCACCGAGGTCGGGGACCCAGTACTTC.

The chain links TRBV5-1 to TRBJ2-1; TRBD1 matches 12 bases. CDR1 is SGHRS and CDR2 is YFSETQ in the germline V gene. The CDR3 covers 15 residues. V was clipped by 3 bases and J by 5 bases; unmatched bases: 3. CDR3 coding DNA: TGCGCCAGCAGCTCCGGGACAGGGGGCCACAATGAGCAGTTCTTC. It codes for CASSSGTGGHNEQFF.

J is TRBJ2-5 and V is TRBV7-6; D is uncertain. This CDR3 has 13 residues. Germline-derived CDR1 and CDR2 are SGHVS and FNYEAQ. V shed 2 bases and J shed 3 bases, with 7 bases lying between them. Written as DNA, the CDR3 is TGTGCCAGCAGCTTATTTGGGGAAGAGACCCAGTACTTC. Its translation: CASSLFGEETQYF. The entire variable domain, with the rest obtained from reference TRBV7-6 and TRBJ2-5, is as follows: GAGVSQSPRYKVTKRGQDVALRCDPISGHVSLYWYRQALGQGPEFLTYFNYEAQQDKSGLPNDRFSAERPEGSISTLTIQRTEQRDSAMYRCASSLFGEETQYFGPGTRLLVL.

This clonotype was counted a few times. The chain joins TRBV5-1 to TRBJ2-1, with 7 bases fitting TRBD1. This CDR3 spans 14 amino acids. From germline, CDR1 is SGHRS and CDR2 YFSETQ. V gave up 3 bases and J gave up 6 bases; unmatched junction bases: 6. CDR3 sequence (DNA): TGCGCCAGCAGCTGGGACAGTGGCGGCAATGAGCAGTTCTTC. Amino acid sequence: CASSWDSGGNEQFF.

The chain couples TRBV2 to TRBJ2-2; 7 bases are shared with TRBD1. The V gene's germline CDR1 is SNHLY and CDR2 FYNNEI. With 5 bases clipped from V and 7 bases from J, the junction kept 7 bases outside the gene matches. The CDR3 spans 14 residues. Here the CDR3 reads CASSSRGNIGELFF. CDR3 nucleotides: TGTGCCAGCAGTTCCAGGGGGAATATCGGGGAGCTGTTTTTT. The full variable domain, rest sourced from reference TRBV2 and TRBJ2-2, is EPEVTQTPSHQVTQMGQEVILRCVPISNHLYFYWYRQILGQKVEFLVSFYNNEISEKSEIFDDQFSVERPDGSNFTLKIRSTKLEDSAMYFCASSSRGNIGELFFGEGSRLTVL.

This clonotype turned up a few times. This sequence joins TRBV5-1 and TRBJ2-7; D is possibly TRBD2 (6 bases). Between the trimmed V and J ends, which lost 6 bases and 2 bases, there was a span of 15 bases. The CDR3 totals 14 residues. The germline CDR1 and CDR2 sequences are SGHRS and YFSETQ. CDR3 coding DNA: TGCGCCAGCACCACCGGGACTCTAACCTACGAGCAGTACTTC. This gives the protein CASTTGTLTYEQYF.

The chain joins TRBV9 to TRBJ2-2; 12 bases line up with TRBD2. CDR3 length: 18 residues. J gave up 2 bases and V 5 bases, and 10 bases lay outside the gene matches. Germline CDR1 reads SGDLS; CDR2 reads YYNGEE. CDR3 nucleotide sequence: TGTGCCAGCAGTAATGGACTAGCGGGAAAGGGCAACACCGGGGAGCTGTTTTTT. It specifies CASSNGLAGKGNTGELFF.

The V and J genes are TRBV29-1 and TRBJ1-2; no definite D call. This CDR3 contains 17 residues. Germline V gene lookup returns CDR1 SQVTM and CDR2 ANQGSEA. Trimming removed 0 bases at V and 6 bases at J, with 23 bases between. CDR3 DNA sequence: TGCAGCGTTGAAGAGGAAGAGCTTACCTCTCCTGCACATGGCTACACCTTC. It specifies CSVEEEELTSPAHGYTF. Drawing the rest from reference TRBV29-1 and TRBJ1-2, the complete variable domain is SAVISQKPSRDICQRGTSLTIQCQVDSQVTMMFWYRQQPGQSLTLIATANQGSEATYESGFVIDKFPISRPNLTFSTLTVSNMSPEDSSIYLCSVEEEELTSPAHGYTFGSGTRLTVV.

The chain links TRBV5-1 to TRBJ2-3; the D gene is possibly TRBD2 (5 bases). Germline CDR1 and CDR2: SGHRS and YFSETQ. This CDR3 region has 16 residues. V was trimmed by 4 bases and J by 5 bases, leaving 20 bases between them. The CDR3 DNA reads TGCGCCAGCAGCCCCCCCAATATAGCGAAGGGAGATACGCAGTATTTT. It yields the protein CASSPPNIAKGDTQYF.

This clonotype occurred a few times. V gene TRBV4-2 combines with J gene TRBJ1-2, with D possibly matching TRBD1 (5 bases). The V gene's germline CDR1 is LGHNA and CDR2 YNFKEQ. The V gene lost 0 bases and the J gene lost 4 bases, with 9 bases spanning the gap. The CDR3 covers 14 residues. The CDR3 is CASSQEAGPYGYTF. CDR3 coding DNA: TGTGCCAGCAGCCAAGAAGCAGGGCCCTATGGCTACACCTTC.

The chain carries TRBV5-1 and TRBJ1-1; D is unclear. Germline V gives CDR1 SGHRS, CDR2 YFSETQ. The CDR3 sequence is 14 residues long. The V and J ends lost 4 bases and 0 bases respectively, with 10 bases between them. CDR3 sequence: CASSRLPVNTEAFF. As DNA, the CDR3 is TGCGCCAGCAGCCGCCTGCCGGTGAACACTGAAGCTTTCTTT.